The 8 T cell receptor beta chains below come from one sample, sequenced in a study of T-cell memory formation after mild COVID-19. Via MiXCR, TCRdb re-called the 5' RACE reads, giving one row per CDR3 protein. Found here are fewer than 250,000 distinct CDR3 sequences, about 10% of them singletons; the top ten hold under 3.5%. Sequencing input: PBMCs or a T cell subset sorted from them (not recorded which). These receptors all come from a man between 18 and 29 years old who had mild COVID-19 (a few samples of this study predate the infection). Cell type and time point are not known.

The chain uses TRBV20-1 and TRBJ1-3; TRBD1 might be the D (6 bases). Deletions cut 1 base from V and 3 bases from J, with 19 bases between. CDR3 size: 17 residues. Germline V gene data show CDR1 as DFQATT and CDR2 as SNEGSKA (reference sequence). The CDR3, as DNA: TGCAGTGCTAGAGGAACTCCCGGGACAAGAAATGGAAACACCATATATTTT. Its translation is CSARGTPGTRNGNTIYF.

CDR3 loop: CASSGSWDSNTGELFF. The CDR3 DNA reads TGTGCCAGTAGTGGTTCCTGGGACAGTAACACCGGGGAGCTGTTTTTT. This sequence joins TRBV19 and TRBJ2-2; 7 nucleotides match TRBD1. Germline lookup yields CDR1 LNHDA and CDR2 SQIVND (reference sequence). The CDR3 is 16 amino acids. V lost 5 bases, J lost 2 bases, and 8 bases stayed unmatched.

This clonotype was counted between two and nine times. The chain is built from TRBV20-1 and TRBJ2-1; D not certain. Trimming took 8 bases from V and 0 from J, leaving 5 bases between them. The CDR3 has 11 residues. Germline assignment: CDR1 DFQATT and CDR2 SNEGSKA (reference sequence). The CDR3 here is CSRGSYNEQFF. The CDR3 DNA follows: TGCAGTCGCGGCTCCTACAATGAGCAGTTCTTC.

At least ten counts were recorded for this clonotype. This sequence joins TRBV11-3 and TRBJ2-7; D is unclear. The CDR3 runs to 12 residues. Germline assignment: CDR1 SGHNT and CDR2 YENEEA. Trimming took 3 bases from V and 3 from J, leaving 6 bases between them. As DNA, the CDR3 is TGTGCCAGCAGCTTCGCAGACTACGAGCAGTACTTC. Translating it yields CASSFADYEQYF.

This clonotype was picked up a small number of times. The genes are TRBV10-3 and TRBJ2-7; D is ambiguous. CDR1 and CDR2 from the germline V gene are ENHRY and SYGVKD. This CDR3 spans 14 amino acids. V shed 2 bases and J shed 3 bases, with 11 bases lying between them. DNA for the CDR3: TGTGCCATCAGTGAGCCGGACGTTGACTACGAGCAGTACTTC. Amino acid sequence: CAISEPDVDYEQYF.

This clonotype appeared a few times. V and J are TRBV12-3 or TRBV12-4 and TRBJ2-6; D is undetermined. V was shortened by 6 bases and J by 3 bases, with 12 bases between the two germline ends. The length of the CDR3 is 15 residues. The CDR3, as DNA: TGTGCCAGCAGGAAGACACGCCTTGGGGCCAACGTCCTGACTTTC. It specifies CASRKTRLGANVLTF.

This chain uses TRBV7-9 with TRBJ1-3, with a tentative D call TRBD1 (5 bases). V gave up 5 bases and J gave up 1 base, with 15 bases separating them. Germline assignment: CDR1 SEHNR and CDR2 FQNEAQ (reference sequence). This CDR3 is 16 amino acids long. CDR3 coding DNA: TGTGCCAGCAGCCCCCCGGGACCCGAATCTGGAAACACCATATATTTT. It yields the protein CASSPPGPESGNTIYF.

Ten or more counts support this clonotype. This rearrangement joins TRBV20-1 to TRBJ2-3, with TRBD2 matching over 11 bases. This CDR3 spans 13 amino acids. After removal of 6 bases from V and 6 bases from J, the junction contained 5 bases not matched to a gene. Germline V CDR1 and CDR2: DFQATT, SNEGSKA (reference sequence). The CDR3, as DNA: TGCAGTGCCCTGACTAGCGGGGAGGATACGCAGTATTTT. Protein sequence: CSALTSGEDTQYF.